The 17 T cell receptor beta chains presented below share a single source sample, sequenced in a study of blood T cell repertoires in COVID-19. Sequencing was performed with immunoSEQ multiplex PCR; in TCRdb, only in-frame clones are kept and a portion is missing. In the table there are tens of thousands of clones, over 75% of which are singletons. The sequencing sample was made of peripheral blood. The origin of the receptors is a woman between 65 and 79 years old with acute or convalescent COVID-19.

This clone has just a few counts. The chain employs TRBV11-3 and TRBJ2-3; no clear D. The V gene lost 0 bases and the J gene lost 2 bases, with 3 bases spanning the gap. The CDR3 loop spans 13 amino acids. Germline CDR1 is SGHNT and CDR2 is YENEEA. The CDR3 coding sequence is TGTGCCAGCAGCTTAGATTACACAGATACGCAGTATTTT. It yields the protein CASSLDYTDTQYF.

V is TRBV19 and J is TRBJ2-1; 8 bases line up with TRBD2. The CDR3 length is 14 residues. J was trimmed by 8 bases and V by 3 bases; bases with no gene match: 6. Germline V gene sequence: CDR1 LNHDA, CDR2 SQIVND (reference sequence). The CDR3 region has the DNA TGTGCCAGTAGTATGCGGGGGGCGTGGGATGAGCAGTTCTTC. Protein: CASSMRGAWDEQFF.

The chain links TRBV7-2 to TRBJ1-1; tentative D call: TRBD1 (5 bases). Trimming cost V 1 base and J 3 bases, with 9 bases left between them. CDR3 length: 14 residues. CDR1 is SGHTA and CDR2 is FQGNSA in the germline V gene. CDR3 bases: TGTGCCAGCAGCTTAGGGGTAGGGGACACTGAAGCTTTCTTT. Its translation: CASSLGVGDTEAFF.

The gene calls are TRBV30 and TRBJ2-7; perhaps TRBD1 as D (5 bases). This CDR3 region has 13 residues. Trimming shortened V by 5 bases and J by 0 bases, and 11 bases separated the two germline ends. The germline gives CDR1 GTSNPN, CDR2 SVGIG (reference sequence). This CDR3 is CAWEDSRSYEQYF. The CDR3 coding sequence is TGTGCCTGGGAAGACAGCCGCTCCTACGAGCAGTACTTC.

The V and J genes are TRBV7-2 and TRBJ1-5; 8 bases agree with TRBD1. The length of the CDR3 is 15 residues. V dropped 5 bases and J dropped 9; count of bases not matched to a gene: 12. Germline V gene data show CDR1 as SGHTA and CDR2 as FQGNSA. In nucleotides, the CDR3 is TGTGCCAGCAGCCTGGCGAGTACAGGGGGAGGGCCCCAGCATTTT. It encodes CASSLASTGGGPQHF.

This chain connects TRBV7-8 to TRBJ1-5; 8 bases are shared with TRBD1. The CDR3 is made up of 16 amino acids. Germline V lookup: CDR1 SGHVS, CDR2 FQNEAQ. Trimming at V came to 2 bases and at J to 4 bases, leaving 7 bases not matched to a gene. The CDR3 nucleotides are TGTGCCAGCAGCTTACCCGGGACAGGACTTAATCAGCCCCAGCATTTT. Translation: CASSLPGTGLNQPQHF.

The chain combines TRBV18 with TRBJ1-1; 7 bases match TRBD1. Germline V lookup: CDR1 KGHSH, CDR2 LQKENI. The ends lost 4 bases at V and 7 bases at J; junction bases unmatched: 12. The CDR3 is 15 residues long. The DNA for the CDR3 is TGTGCCAGCTCACAAACGCCCCCGGGACAGATTGAAGCTTTCTTT. Its protein is CASSQTPPGQIEAFF.

The CDR3 coding sequence is TGCGCCAGCAGTGCCGGGAGTAATGAAAAACTGTTTTTT. Protein: CASSAGSNEKLFF. The chain uses TRBV10-1 and TRBJ1-4; no firm D call. The CDR3 sequence is 13 residues long. The V end was cut by 4 bases, the J end by 4 bases, with 7 bases between. Per the germline V gene, CDR1 is WNHNN and CDR2 is SYGVQD (reference sequence).

In this sample, this clone turned up a few times. V usage is TRBV6-2 or TRBV6-3 and J usage is TRBJ1-3, with TRBD1 matching over 8 bases. The CDR3 is 14 amino acids. J gave up 4 bases and V 6 bases, and 5 bases lay outside the gene matches. The V gene's germline CDR1 is MNHEY and CDR2 SVGEGT. The CDR3 bases are TGTGCCAGCAGCCCGACAGGGGAAGGAAACACCATATATTTT. This encodes CASSPTGEGNTIYF.

The gene calls are TRBV5-1 and TRBJ1-3; no reliable D call. Germline V CDR1 and CDR2: SGHRS, YFSETQ. Deletions cut 4 bases from V and 0 bases from J, with 14 bases between. There are 16 residues in the CDR3. The CDR3 DNA follows: TGCGCCAGCAGCCCGAGGTTAGCGGGCTCTGGAAACACCATATATTTT. Translated, it gives CASSPRLAGSGNTIYF.

DNA of the CDR3: TGCGCCAGCAGCTTGGCTGGACAGGGGAAAGCCGGGGAGCTGTTTTTT. Translating gives CASSLAGQGKAGELFF. The chain combines TRBV5-1 with TRBJ2-2, with TRBD1 matching 9 bases. Losses at the gene ends were 0 bases for V and 6 bases for J; bases not matched to a gene: 6. CDR1 and CDR2 from the germline V gene are SGHRS and YFSETQ. The CDR3 is made up of 16 amino acids.

The V gene is TRBV30, the J gene TRBJ2-4, with 9 bases aligning to TRBD2. Germline CDR1 reads GTSNPN; CDR2 reads SVGIG (reference sequence). The trim removed 6 bases at V and 3 bases at J, leaving 6 bases unmatched. CDR3 length: 14 residues. Here the CDR3 DNA reads TGTGCCTGTGATAGCGGGGGCGTCAAAAACATTCAGTACTTC. Translation: CACDSGGVKNIQYF. The full variable domain, completed using reference TRBV30 and TRBJ2-4, is SQTIHQWPATLVQPVGSPLSLECTVEGTSNPNLYWYRQAAGRGLQLLFYSVGIGQISSEVPQNLSASRPQDRQFILSSKKLLLSDSGFYLCACDSGGVKNIQYFGAGTRLSVL.

The genes are TRBV2 and TRBJ2-1; weak D call: TRBD1 (6 bases). V was cut by 7 bases and J by 6 bases, with 19 bases left in between. This CDR3 is 15 amino acids long. Germline V lookup: CDR1 SNHLY, CDR2 FYNNEI. CDR3 in amino acids: CASNRGQFLSNEQFF. CDR3 DNA sequence: TGTGCCAGCAACCGCGGACAGTTTCTGTCCAATGAGCAGTTCTTC.

The chain recombines TRBV6-5 with TRBJ1-5, with TRBD1 matching 8 bases. CDR3 length equals 14 residues. The V and J ends lost 5 bases and 4 bases, in that order; junction bases with no gene match: 4. Germline V lookup: CDR1 MNHEY, CDR2 SVGAGI. The CDR3 loop is CASSRTGGNQPQHF. The CDR3 DNA is TGTGCCAGCAGTCGCACAGGGGGGAATCAGCCCCAGCATTTT.

The rearrangement uses TRBV2 and TRBJ1-2; 9 bases map to TRBD1. The CDR3 runs 13 residues. J was trimmed by 2 bases and V by 11 bases; bases with no gene match: 6. The germline gives CDR1 SNHLY, CDR2 FYNNEI. In nucleotides, the CDR3 is TGTGCCGGATCCGGGACAGGGAACTATGGCTACACCTTC. Residues: CAGSGTGNYGYTF.

This chain connects TRBV27 to TRBJ1-1, with TRBD1 matching over 10 bases. The V and J ends lost 8 bases and 4 bases, in that order; junction bases with no gene match: 4. CDR3 length: 13 residues. Germline CDR1 is MNHEY and CDR2 is SMNVEV (reference sequence). CDR3 protein: CASGTGDFTEAFF. The CDR3 nucleotides are TGTGCCAGCGGGACAGGGGACTTCACTGAAGCTTTCTTT.

The chain employs TRBV10-1 and TRBJ2-2, with 8 bases fitting TRBD2. The CDR3 runs to 15 residues. Germline loops: CDR1 WNHNN, CDR2 SYGVQD (reference sequence). The V and J ends lost 6 bases and 7 bases, in that order; junction bases with no gene match: 10. The CDR3 reads CASSAGGTNGGELFF. The CDR3 coding sequence is TGCGCCAGCAGCGCGGGGGGTACAAACGGCGGGGAGCTGTTTTTT.